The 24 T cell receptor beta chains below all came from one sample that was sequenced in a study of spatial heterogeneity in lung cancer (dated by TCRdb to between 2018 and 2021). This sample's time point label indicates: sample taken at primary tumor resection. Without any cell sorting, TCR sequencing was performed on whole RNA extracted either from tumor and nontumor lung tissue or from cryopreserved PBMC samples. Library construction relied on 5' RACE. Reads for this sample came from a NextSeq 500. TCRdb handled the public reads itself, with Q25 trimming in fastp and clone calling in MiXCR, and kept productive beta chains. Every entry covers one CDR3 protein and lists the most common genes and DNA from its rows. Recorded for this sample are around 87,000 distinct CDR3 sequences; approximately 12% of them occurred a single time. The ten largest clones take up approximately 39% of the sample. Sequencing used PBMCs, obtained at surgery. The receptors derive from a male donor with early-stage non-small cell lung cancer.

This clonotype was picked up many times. The CDR3 reads CASSPLAGGPGIEQFF. In DNA form, the CDR3 reads TGTGCCAGCAGTCCTCTAGCGGGAGGGCCAGGGATTGAGCAGTTCTTC. This chain uses TRBV27 with TRBJ2-1; 12 nucleotides agree with TRBD2. This CDR3 spans 16 amino acids. Trimming cost V 5 bases and J 9 bases; bases outside gene matches: 11. CDR1 is MNHEY and CDR2 is SMNVEV in the germline V gene (reference sequence).

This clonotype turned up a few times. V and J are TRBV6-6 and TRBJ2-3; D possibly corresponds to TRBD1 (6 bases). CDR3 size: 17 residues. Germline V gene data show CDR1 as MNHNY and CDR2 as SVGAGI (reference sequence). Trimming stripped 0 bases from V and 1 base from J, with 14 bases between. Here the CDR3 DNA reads TGTGCCAGCAGTTACTCCCCCAGGGGAGTTGGCACAGATACGCAGTATTTT. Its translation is CASSYSPRGVGTDTQYF.

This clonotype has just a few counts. CDR3 amino acids: CASSPGREATQYF. Here the CDR3 DNA reads TGTGCCAGCTCACCAGGCAGGGAAGCTACGCAGTATTTT. The V and J genes are TRBV18 and TRBJ2-3; perhaps TRBD1 as D (5 bases). The V gene lost 2 bases and the J gene lost 8 bases, with 11 bases spanning the gap. This CDR3 comprises 13 residues. Germline V gives CDR1 KGHSH, CDR2 LQKENI.

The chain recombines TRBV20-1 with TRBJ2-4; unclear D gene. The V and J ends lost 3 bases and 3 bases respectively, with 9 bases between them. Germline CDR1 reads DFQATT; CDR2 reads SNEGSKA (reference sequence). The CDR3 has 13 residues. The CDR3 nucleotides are TGCAGTGCTAGTTCGGTTTTCAAAAACATTCAGTACTTC. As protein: CSASSVFKNIQYF.

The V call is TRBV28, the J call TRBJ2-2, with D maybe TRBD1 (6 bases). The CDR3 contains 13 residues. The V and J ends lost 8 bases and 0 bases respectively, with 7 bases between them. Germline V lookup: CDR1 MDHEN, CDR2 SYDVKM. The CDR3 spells CASWGPNTGELFF. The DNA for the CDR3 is TGTGCCAGCTGGGGGCCGAACACCGGGGAGCTGTTTTTT.

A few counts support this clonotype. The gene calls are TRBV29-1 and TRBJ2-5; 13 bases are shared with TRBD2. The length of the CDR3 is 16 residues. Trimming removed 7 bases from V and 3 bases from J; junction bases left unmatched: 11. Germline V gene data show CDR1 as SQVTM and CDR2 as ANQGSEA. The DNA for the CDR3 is TGCAGCGCTGGACTAGCGGGAGTAACGGTTGAAGAGACCCAGTACTTC. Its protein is CSAGLAGVTVEETQYF.

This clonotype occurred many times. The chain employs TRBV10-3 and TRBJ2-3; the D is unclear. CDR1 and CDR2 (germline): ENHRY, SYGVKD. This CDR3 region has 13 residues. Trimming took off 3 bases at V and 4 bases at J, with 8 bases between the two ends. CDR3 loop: CAISETQPDTQYF. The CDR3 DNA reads TGTGCCATCAGTGAAACCCAGCCAGATACGCAGTATTTT.

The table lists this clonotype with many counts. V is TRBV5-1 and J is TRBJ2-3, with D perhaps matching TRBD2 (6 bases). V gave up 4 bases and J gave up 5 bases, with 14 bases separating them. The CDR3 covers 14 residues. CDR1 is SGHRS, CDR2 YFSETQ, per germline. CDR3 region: CASSRRLGQDTQYF. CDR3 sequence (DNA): TGCGCCAGCAGCCGAAGACTAGGGCAAGATACGCAGTATTTT.

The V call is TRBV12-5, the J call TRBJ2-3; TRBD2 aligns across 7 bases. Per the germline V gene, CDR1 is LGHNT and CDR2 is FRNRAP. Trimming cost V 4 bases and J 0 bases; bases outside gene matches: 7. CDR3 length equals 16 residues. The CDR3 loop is CASGSTQAGSTDTQYF. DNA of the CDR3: TGTGCTAGTGGTTCAACCCAAGCGGGGAGCACAGATACGCAGTATTTT.

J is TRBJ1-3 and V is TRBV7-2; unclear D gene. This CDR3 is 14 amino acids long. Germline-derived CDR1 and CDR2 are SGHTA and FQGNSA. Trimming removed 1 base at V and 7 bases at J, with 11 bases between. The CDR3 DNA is TGTGCCAGCAGCTTAGGTGTGCCAAAGAACACCATATATTTT. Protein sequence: CASSLGVPKNTIYF. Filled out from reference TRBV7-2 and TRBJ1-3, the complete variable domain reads GAGVSQSPSNKVTEKGKDVELRCDPISGHTALYWYRQSLGQGLEFLIYFQGNSAPDKSGLPSDRFSAERTGGSVSTLTIQRTQQEDSAVYLCASSLGVPKNTIYFGEGSWLTVV.

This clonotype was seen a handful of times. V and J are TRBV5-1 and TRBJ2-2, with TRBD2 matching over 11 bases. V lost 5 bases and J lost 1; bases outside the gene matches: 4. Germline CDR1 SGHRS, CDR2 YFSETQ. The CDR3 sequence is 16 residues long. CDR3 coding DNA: TGCGCCAGCAGATCCGGGACTAGCGGGAACACCGGGGAGCTGTTTTTT. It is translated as CASRSGTSGNTGELFF.

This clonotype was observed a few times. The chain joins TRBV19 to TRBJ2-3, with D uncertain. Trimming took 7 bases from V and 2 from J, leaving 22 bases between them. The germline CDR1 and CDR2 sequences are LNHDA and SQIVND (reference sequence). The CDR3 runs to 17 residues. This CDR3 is CASTLPAALPTTDTQYF. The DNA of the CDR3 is TGTGCCAGTACCCTACCCGCCGCCCTCCCCACCACAGATACGCAGTATTTT.

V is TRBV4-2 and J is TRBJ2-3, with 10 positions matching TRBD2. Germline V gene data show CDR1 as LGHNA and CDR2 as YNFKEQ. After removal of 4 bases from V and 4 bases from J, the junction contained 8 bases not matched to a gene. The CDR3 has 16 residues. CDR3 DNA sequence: TGTGCCAGCAGCCTTACAACTAGCGGGATGGCAGATACGCAGTATTTT. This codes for CASSLTTSGMADTQYF.

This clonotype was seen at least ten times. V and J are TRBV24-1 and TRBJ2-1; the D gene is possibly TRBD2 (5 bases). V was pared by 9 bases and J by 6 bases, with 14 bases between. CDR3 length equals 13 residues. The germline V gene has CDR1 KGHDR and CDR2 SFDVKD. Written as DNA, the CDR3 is TGTGCCACCGCAAGCGCCGGAGGCAATGAGCAGTTCTTC. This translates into CATASAGGNEQFF.

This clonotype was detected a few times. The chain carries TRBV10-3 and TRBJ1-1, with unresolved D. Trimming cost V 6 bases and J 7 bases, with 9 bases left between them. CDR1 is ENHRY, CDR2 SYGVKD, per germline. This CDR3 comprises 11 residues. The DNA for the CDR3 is TGTGCCATCAGGATGAGGAATGAAGCTTTCTTT. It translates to CAIRMRNEAFF.

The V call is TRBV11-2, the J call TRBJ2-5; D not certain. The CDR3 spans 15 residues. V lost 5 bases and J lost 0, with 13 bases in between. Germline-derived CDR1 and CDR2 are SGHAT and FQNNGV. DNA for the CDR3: TGTGCCAGCAGCCCATATAGTCTGTACCAAGAGACCCAGTACTTC. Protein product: CASSPYSLYQETQYF.

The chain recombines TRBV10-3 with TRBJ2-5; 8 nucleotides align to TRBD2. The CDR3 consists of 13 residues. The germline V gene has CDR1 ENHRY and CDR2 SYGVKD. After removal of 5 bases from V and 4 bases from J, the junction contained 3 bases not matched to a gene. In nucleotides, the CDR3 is TGTGCCATCAGTAATAGCGGGATAGAGACCCAGTACTTC. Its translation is CAISNSGIETQYF.

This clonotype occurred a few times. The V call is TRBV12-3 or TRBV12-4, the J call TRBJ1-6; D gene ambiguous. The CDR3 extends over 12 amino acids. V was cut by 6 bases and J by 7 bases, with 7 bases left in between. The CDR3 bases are TGTGCCAGCAGGCCCGGGAATTCACCCCTCCACTTT. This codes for CASRPGNSPLHF.

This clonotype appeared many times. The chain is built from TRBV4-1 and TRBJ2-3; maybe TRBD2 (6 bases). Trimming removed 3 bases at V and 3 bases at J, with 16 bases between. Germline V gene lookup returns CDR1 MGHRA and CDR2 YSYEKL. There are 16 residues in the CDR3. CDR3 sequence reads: CASSQSRAGYTDTQYF. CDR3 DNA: TGCGCCAGCAGCCAGTCCCGGGCGGGGTATACAGATACGCAGTATTTT.

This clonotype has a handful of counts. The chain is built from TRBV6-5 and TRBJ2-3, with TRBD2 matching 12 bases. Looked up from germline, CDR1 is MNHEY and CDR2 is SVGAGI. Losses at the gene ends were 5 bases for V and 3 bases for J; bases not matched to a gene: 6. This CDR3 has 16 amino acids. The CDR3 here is CASSTLAGGQTDTQYF. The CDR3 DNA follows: TGTGCCAGCAGTACTCTAGCGGGGGGGCAGACAGATACGCAGTATTTT.

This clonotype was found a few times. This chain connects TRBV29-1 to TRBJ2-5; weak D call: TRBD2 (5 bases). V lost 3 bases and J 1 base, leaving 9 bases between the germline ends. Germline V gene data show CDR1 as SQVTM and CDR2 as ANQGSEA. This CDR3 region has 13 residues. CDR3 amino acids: CSVDFSGQETQYF. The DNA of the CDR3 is TGCAGCGTTGACTTCAGCGGCCAAGAGACCCAGTACTTC. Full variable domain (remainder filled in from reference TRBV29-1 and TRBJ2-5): SAVISQKPSRDICQRGTSLTIQCQVDSQVTMMFWYRQQPGQSLTLIATANQGSEATYESGFVIDKFPISRPNLTFSTLTVSNMSPEDSSIYLCSVDFSGQETQYFGPGTRLLVL.

In DNA form, the CDR3 reads TGTGCCAGCAGCTCAACGACAGGGATGTTGTTGTTTTTT. It encodes CASSSTTGMLLFF. The chain joins TRBV11-2 to TRBJ1-4; TRBD1 aligns across 7 bases. V trimming: 4 bases; J trimming: 15 bases; junction bases outside the gene matches: 11. This CDR3 region has 13 residues. CDR1 and CDR2 from the germline V gene are SGHAT and FQNNGV.

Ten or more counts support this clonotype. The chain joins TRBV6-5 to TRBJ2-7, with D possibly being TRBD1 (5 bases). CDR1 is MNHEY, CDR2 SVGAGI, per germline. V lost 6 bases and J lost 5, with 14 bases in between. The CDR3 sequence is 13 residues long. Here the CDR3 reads CASRPTGINEQYF. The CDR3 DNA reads TGTGCCAGCAGGCCAACAGGAATAAACGAGCAGTACTTC.

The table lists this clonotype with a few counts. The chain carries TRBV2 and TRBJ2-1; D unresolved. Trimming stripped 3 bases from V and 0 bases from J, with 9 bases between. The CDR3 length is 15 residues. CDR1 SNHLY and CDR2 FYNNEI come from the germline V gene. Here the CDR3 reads CASSEDGSSYNEQFF. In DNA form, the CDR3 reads TGTGCCAGCAGTGAGGACGGCAGCTCCTACAATGAGCAGTTCTTC.